The entry that follows covers one T cell receptor (beta chain) sequence. Antigen: not known. CDR3 length: 16 residues. CDR1 is SGHAT and CDR2 is FQDESV in the germline V gene (reference sequence). Germline trimming cut 1 base from V and 7 bases from J; bases unmatched to any gene: 9. Each CDR3 protein is one row after TCRdb ran MiXCR on the 5' RACE reads. Among around 390,000 distinct CDR3 sequences listed, about 16% were seen once. These data come from a study of T-cell memory formation after mild COVID-19. Study-level findings and limits: A second wave expanding day 15 to 37 was CD4+-biased; contracting clones were balanced. Second-wave clones peaking on day 37 lacked confirmed SARS-CoV-2 specificity. The appearance of some responding clones in pre-infection memory suggested that cross-reactive memory joined.

Sequencing was performed on PBMCs or a T cell subset sorted from them (not recorded which). V gene TRBV11-1 combines with J gene TRBJ2-2; 7 positions agree with TRBD1. This clonotype was obtained from a man younger than 30 who had mild COVID-19 (a few samples of this study predate the infection). Cell type and time point are not known. The CDR3 DNA follows: TGTGCCAGCAGCTTAGAGTACAGGGGAAGATACGGGGAGCTGTTTTTT. It encodes CASSLEYRGRYGELFF.